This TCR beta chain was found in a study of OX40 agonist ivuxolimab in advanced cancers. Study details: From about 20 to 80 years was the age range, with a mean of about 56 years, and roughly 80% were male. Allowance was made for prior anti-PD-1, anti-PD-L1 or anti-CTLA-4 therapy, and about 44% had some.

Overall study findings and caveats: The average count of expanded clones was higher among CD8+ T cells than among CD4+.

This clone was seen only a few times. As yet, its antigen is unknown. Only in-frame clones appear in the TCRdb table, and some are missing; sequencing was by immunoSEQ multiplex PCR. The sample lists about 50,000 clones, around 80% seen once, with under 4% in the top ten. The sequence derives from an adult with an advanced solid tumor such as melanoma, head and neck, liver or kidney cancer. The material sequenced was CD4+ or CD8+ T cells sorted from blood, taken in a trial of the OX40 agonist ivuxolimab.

CDR3 loop: CASRGAGGVLFTDTQYF. Here the CDR3 DNA reads TGTGCCAGCCGGGGGGCAGGGGGCGTCCTCTTCACAGATACGCAGTATTTT. This chain links TRBV11-2 with TRBJ2-3; weak D call: TRBD1 (8 bases). CDR1 is SGHAT and CDR2 is FQNNGV in the germline V gene. The CDR3 spans 17 residues. Trimming cost V 8 bases and J 2 bases, with 23 bases left between them.